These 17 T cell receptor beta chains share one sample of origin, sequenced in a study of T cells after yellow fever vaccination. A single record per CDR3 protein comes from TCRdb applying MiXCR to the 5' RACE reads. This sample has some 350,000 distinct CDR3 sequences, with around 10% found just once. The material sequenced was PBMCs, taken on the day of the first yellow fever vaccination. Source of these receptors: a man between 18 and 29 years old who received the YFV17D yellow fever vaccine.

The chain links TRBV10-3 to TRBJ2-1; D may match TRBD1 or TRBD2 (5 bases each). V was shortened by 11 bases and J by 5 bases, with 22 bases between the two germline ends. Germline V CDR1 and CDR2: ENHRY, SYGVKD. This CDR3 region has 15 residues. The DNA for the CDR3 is TGTGCCGTCGGGAATTGGGACGGGGCCCACAATGAGCAGTTCTTC. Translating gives CAVGNWDGAHNEQFF.

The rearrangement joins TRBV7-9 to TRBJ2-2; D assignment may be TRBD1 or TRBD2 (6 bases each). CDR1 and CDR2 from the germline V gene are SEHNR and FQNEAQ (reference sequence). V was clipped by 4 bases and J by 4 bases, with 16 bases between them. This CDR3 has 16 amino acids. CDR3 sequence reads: CASSSIQGRITGELFF. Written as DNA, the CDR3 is TGTGCCAGCAGCTCGATTCAGGGGAGGATCACCGGGGAGCTGTTTTTT.

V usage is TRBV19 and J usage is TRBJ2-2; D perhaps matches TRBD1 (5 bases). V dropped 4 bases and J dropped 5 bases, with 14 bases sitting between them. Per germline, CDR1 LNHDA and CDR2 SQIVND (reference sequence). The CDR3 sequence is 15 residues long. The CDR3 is CASSTLTGTTGELFF. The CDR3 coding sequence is TGTGCCAGTAGTACCTTAACAGGAACGACCGGGGAGCTGTTTTTT.

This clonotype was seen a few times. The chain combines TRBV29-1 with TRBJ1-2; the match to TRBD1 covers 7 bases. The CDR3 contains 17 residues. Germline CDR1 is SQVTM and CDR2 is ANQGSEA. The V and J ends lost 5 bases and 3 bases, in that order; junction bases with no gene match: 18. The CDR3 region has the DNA TGCAGCGTTTCAGGACCTACCCCCCGGGACAGCCACTATGGCTACACCTTC. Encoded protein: CSVSGPTPRDSHYGYTF.

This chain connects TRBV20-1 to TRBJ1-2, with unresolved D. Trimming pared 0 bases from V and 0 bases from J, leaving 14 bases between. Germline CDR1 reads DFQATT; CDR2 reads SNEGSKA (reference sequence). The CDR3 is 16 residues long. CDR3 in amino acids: CSARDQPGRANYGYTF. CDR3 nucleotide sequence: TGCAGTGCTAGAGATCAACCAGGTCGGGCTAACTATGGCTACACCTTC.

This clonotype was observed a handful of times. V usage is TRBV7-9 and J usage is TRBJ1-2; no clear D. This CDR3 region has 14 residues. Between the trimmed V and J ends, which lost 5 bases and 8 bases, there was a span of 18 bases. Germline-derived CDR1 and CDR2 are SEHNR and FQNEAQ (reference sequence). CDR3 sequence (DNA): TGTGCCAGCAGCCACCCTCGGCATCCGGAGGGCTACACCTTC. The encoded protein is CASSHPRHPEGYTF.

This CDR3 is CASSLHPASSSYNEQFF. CDR3 nucleotide sequence: TGTGCCAGCAGTCTCCACCCCGCCAGCAGCTCCTACAATGAGCAGTTCTTC. The chain employs TRBV27 and TRBJ2-1; D is uncertain. V was shortened by 5 bases and J by 0 bases, with 17 bases between the two germline ends. In germline, CDR1 is MNHEY, CDR2 SMNVEV (reference sequence). This CDR3 contains 17 residues.

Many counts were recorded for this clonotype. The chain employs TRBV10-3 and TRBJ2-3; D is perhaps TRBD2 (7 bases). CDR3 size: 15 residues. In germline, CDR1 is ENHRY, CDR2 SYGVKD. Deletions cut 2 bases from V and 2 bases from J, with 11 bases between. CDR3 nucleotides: TGTGCCATCAGTGAGCGGGGGGCTGACACAGATACGCAGTATTTT. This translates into CAISERGADTDTQYF.

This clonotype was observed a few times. CDR3 nucleotide sequence: TGTGCCAGCAGCGTCGGGGGACAGGGAGGAACTGAAGCTTTCTTT. This encodes CASSVGGQGGTEAFF. The V and J genes are TRBV9 and TRBJ1-1; 9 bases fit TRBD1. The length of the CDR3 is 15 residues. V was pared by 2 bases and J by 5 bases, with 7 bases of the junction left unmatched. Germline V lookup: CDR1 SGDLS, CDR2 YYNGEE.

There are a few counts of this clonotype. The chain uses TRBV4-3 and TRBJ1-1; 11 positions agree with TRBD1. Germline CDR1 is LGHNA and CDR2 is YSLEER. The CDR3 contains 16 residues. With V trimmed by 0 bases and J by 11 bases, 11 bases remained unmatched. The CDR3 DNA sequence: TGCGCCAGCAGCCAAGATCGGGGACAGGGGGGCGCTGGGGCTTTCTTT. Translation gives CASSQDRGQGGAGAFF.

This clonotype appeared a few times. CDR3 in amino acids: CASSPQGRRVAQYF. In DNA, the CDR3 is TGTGCCAGCAGCCCACAAGGACGGAGGGTGGCCCAGTACTTC. The chain is built from TRBV7-2 and TRBJ2-5, with D possibly TRBD2 on 6 matching bases. The CDR3 contains 14 residues. V was clipped by 5 bases and J by 9 bases, with 19 bases between them. Looked up from germline, CDR1 is SGHTA and CDR2 is FQGNSA.

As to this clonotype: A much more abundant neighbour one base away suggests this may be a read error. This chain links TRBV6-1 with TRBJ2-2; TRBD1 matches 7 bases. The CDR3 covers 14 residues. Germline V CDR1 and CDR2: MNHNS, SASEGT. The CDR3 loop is CASTLNRGTGELYF. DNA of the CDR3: TGTGCCAGCACCCTCAACAGGGGCACCGGGGAGCTGTATTTT.

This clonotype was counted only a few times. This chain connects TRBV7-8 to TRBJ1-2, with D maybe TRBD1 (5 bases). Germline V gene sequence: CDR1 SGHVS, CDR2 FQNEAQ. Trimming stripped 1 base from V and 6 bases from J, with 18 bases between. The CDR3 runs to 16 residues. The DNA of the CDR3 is TGTGCCAGCAGCTTAGGTGAAGGGCAGGGAGGACATGGCTACACCTTC. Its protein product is CASSLGEGQGGHGYTF.

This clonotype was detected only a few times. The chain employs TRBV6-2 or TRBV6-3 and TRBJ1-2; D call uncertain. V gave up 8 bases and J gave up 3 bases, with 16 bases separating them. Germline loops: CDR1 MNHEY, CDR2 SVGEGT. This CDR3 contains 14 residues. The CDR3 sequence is CASAYSGQYYGYTF. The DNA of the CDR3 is TGTGCCAGCGCCTACTCCGGGCAATACTATGGCTACACCTTC.

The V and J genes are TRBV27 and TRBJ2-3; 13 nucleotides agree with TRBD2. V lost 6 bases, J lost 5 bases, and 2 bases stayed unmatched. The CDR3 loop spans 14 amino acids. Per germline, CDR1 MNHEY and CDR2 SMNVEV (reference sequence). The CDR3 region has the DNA TGTGCCAGCAGACTAGCGGGGGGGGTAGATACGCAGTATTTT. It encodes CASRLAGGVDTQYF.

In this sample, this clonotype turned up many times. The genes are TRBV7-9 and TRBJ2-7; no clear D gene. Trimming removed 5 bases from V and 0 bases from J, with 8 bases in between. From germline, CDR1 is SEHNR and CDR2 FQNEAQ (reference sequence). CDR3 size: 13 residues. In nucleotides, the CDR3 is TGTGCCAGCAGCCCCCTAAGCTCCTACGAGCAGTACGTC. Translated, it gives CASSPLSSYEQYV.

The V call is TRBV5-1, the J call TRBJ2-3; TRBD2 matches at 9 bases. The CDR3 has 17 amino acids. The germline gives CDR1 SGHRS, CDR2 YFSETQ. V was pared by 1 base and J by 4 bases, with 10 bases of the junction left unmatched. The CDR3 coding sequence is TGCGCCAGCAGCTTGAGGAGGGCTAGCGGGGTACCAGATACGCAGTATTTT. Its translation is CASSLRRASGVPDTQYF.